One sample yielded the 9 T cell receptor beta chains listed below, sequenced in a study of T cells after yellow fever vaccination. One entry per CDR3 protein results from TCRdb running MiXCR on the 5' RACE reads. This table has around 250,000 distinct CDR3 sequences, 6.5% to 8.5% appearing once. This sample comprised CD4+ T cells sorted from PBMCs, obtained 15 days after the yellow fever booster vaccination. Every receptor here comes from a man aged 30-40 years who received the YFV17D yellow fever vaccine.

This clonotype was detected many times. The CDR3 sequence is CSAEDSVGNEQFF. The CDR3 nucleotides are TGCAGCGCTGAGGACAGCGTGGGGAATGAGCAGTTCTTC. The genes are TRBV29-1 and TRBJ2-1; D may be TRBD1 (6 bases). The CDR3 is 13 amino acids. The germline V and J ends were trimmed by 7 bases and 7 bases, with 17 bases remaining between them. CDR1 SQVTM and CDR2 ANQGSEA come from the germline V gene.

This clonotype has just a few counts. The rearrangement uses TRBV5-1 and TRBJ2-5, with D perhaps matching TRBD2 (6 bases). The CDR3 runs to 17 residues. V was cut by 5 bases and J by 1 base, with 21 bases left in between. Germline V gene sequence: CDR1 SGHRS, CDR2 YFSETQ. CDR3 region: CASSPLIAGRPQETQYF. CDR3 coding DNA: TGCGCCAGCAGTCCGCTTATCGCCGGGAGACCCCAAGAGACCCAGTACTTC.

This clonotype was seen a handful of times. The CDR3 protein is CASSQDHGSAETQYF. The CDR3, as DNA: TGTGCCAGCAGCCAAGATCACGGTAGCGCGGAGACCCAGTACTTC. The chain uses TRBV3-1 and TRBJ2-5; possibly TRBD2 for D (5 bases). The CDR3 consists of 15 residues. CDR1 is LGHDT and CDR2 is YNNKEL in the germline V gene (reference sequence). The V end lost 0 bases, the J end lost 5 bases, and 13 bases lay between the germline ends.

This clonotype was observed a handful of times. V gene TRBV6-2 or TRBV6-3 combines with J gene TRBJ2-3, with 12 bases matching TRBD2. The CDR3 runs 17 residues. Germline V gives CDR1 MNHEY, CDR2 SVGEGT. Trimming cost V 6 bases and J 2 bases; bases outside gene matches: 9. Here the CDR3 reads CASSTSRTSGATDTQYF. The CDR3 DNA sequence: TGTGCCAGCAGCACCTCCCGGACTAGCGGGGCCACAGATACGCAGTATTTT.

A few counts support this clonotype. The genes are TRBV20-1 and TRBJ1-4, with D hard to call. V dropped 2 bases and J dropped 8 bases, with 18 bases sitting between them. This CDR3 is 15 amino acids long. Germline assignment: CDR1 DFQATT and CDR2 SNEGSKA (reference sequence). The CDR3 protein is CSARPVGRNAEKLFF. In DNA form, the CDR3 reads TGCAGTGCTAGACCGGTAGGGAGGAACGCGGAAAAACTGTTTTTT.

This clonotype appeared a single time. The chain couples TRBV18 to TRBJ2-3; D is perhaps TRBD2 (5 bases). Germline loops: CDR1 KGHSH, CDR2 LQKENI. V was clipped by 4 bases and J by 5 bases, with 13 bases between them. This CDR3 region has 14 residues. This CDR3 is CASSRVLVKDTQYF. Written as DNA, the CDR3 is TGTGCCAGCTCACGTGTACTAGTTAAAGATACGCAGTATTTT.

This clonotype has ten or more counts. The rearrangement links TRBV7-2 to TRBJ2-3; unclear D gene. From germline, CDR1 is SGHTA and CDR2 FQGNSA. V was shortened by 0 bases and J by 4 bases, with 8 bases between the two germline ends. This CDR3 spans 14 amino acids. The CDR3 DNA is TGTGCCAGCAGCTTAGCCTGGCTATCAGATACGCAGTATTTT. The encoded protein is CASSLAWLSDTQYF.

The genes are TRBV28 and TRBJ2-6; TRBD1 agrees at 7 bases. Germline values: CDR1 MDHEN, CDR2 SYDVKM. Losses at the gene ends were 2 bases for V and 10 bases for J; bases not matched to a gene: 17. The CDR3 runs 18 residues. In nucleotides, the CDR3 is TGTGCCAGCAGTTTACAACCGATGATGGGACAGCCGTTTAACGTCCTGACTTTC. It codes for CASSLQPMMGQPFNVLTF.

The chain employs TRBV6-1 and TRBJ2-7, with 9 bases aligning to TRBD1. CDR1 and CDR2 (germline): MNHNS, SASEGT. V lost 5 bases and J lost 5; bases outside the gene matches: 7. The CDR3 contains 14 residues. CDR3 loop: CASSLRDRVHEQYF. The CDR3 nucleotides read TGTGCCAGCAGTCTCCGGGACAGGGTACACGAGCAGTACTTC.